Presented here are 17 T cell receptor beta chains from one specimen sequenced in a study of metastatic and nonmetastatic thyroid tumors. Every patient was untreated before thyroid surgery. From the PCR reads, TCRdb re-called clones with MiXCR. The sample gives 33,000 or so clones, about 21% of which show up once; roughly 22% is in the top ten. Specimen: blood. These receptors all come from a female donor with papillary thyroid cancer or a benign thyroid nodule (not recorded which). Some clones in this sample may be carry-over from other donors' samples.

This chain joins TRBV20-1 and TRBJ1-4, with D hard to call. The germline V gene has CDR1 DFQATT and CDR2 SNEGSKA (reference sequence). V was pared by 1 base and J by 8 bases, with 17 bases between. The CDR3 has 15 residues. DNA for the CDR3: TGCAGTGCTAGAGTAGAGTGGACGGCGGGGGAAAAACTGTTTTTT. It codes for CSARVEWTAGEKLFF.

In its sample, this clone was seen many times. The gene calls are TRBV6-1 and TRBJ1-2, with 9 bases aligning to TRBD1. The V segment lost 6 bases and the J segment 3 bases; nucleotides outside the gene matches: 8. The germline CDR1 and CDR2 sequences are MNHNS and SASEGT. CDR3 length: 15 residues. In DNA form, the CDR3 reads TGTGCCAGCAGCCGAGGACAGGGGACATACTATGGCTACACCTTC. It is translated as CASSRGQGTYYGYTF.

This rearrangement joins TRBV9 to TRBJ2-3; 8 nucleotides line up with TRBD2. The trim removed 2 bases at V and 4 bases at J, leaving 12 bases unmatched. The CDR3 totals 17 residues. Germline loops: CDR1 SGDLS, CDR2 YYNGEE. The CDR3 region is CASSVGGGRPKADTQYF. The CDR3, as DNA: TGTGCCAGCAGCGTTGGAGGCGGGAGGCCAAAGGCAGATACGCAGTATTTT.

The chain links TRBV5-1 to TRBJ1-4; unclear D gene. V lost 0 bases and J 0 bases, leaving 9 bases between the germline ends. The germline gives CDR1 SGHRS, CDR2 YFSETQ. The CDR3 covers 16 residues. CDR3 DNA: TGCGCCAGCAGCTTGGGTAACCTTGCAACTAATGAAAAACTGTTTTTT. It translates to CASSLGNLATNEKLFF.

The sample holds a few counts of this clone. The rearrangement joins TRBV7-9 to TRBJ2-7; D is perhaps TRBD2 (5 bases). V lost 4 bases, J lost 7 bases, and 11 bases lay in between. In germline, CDR1 is SEHNR, CDR2 FQNEAQ (reference sequence). This CDR3 comprises 12 residues. In DNA form, the CDR3 reads TGTGCCAGCAGCTCGAGAGGGAATGAGCAGTACTTC. Translation: CASSSRGNEQYF.

The chain carries TRBV6-1 and TRBJ2-2, with D tentatively TRBD2 (5 bases). CDR3 length equals 13 residues. Germline CDR1 MNHNS, CDR2 SASEGT. V lost 6 bases and J lost 9, with 14 bases in between. CDR3 region: CASSRDYSRELFF. In nucleotides, the CDR3 is TGTGCCAGCAGCCGAGACTATTCCAGGGAGCTGTTTTTT.

This chain uses TRBV5-1 with TRBJ2-2; TRBD2 might be the D (5 bases). CDR1 SGHRS and CDR2 YFSETQ come from the germline V gene. This CDR3 is 15 amino acids long. The ends were cut back, 5 bases at V and 4 bases at J, with 15 bases in the middle. The CDR3, as DNA: TGCGCCAGCAGATATGGCCCGGGAAGCACCGGGGAGCTGTTTTTT. This translates into CASRYGPGSTGELFF.

This clone has ten or more counts. The CDR3 DNA follows: TGTGCCAGCAGTGAACGGGACAGGGGCTACGAGCAGTACTTC. Its protein product is CASSERDRGYEQYF. The chain combines TRBV2 with TRBJ2-7; TRBD1 agrees at 10 bases. Looked up from germline, CDR1 is SNHLY and CDR2 is FYNNEI. CDR3 length equals 14 residues. With V trimmed by 2 bases and J by 3 bases, 1 base remained unmatched.

The sample holds many counts of this clone. The CDR3 loop is CASSIGIVANPIGGYTF. In DNA form, the CDR3 reads TGTGCCAGTAGTATCGGCATCGTGGCGAACCCCATTGGGGGCTACACCTTC. The V call is TRBV19, the J call TRBJ1-2; no firm D call. Trimming pared 3 bases from V and 8 bases from J, leaving 25 bases between. Germline CDR1 and CDR2: LNHDA and SQIVND (reference sequence). This CDR3 spans 17 amino acids.

This clone was counted ten times or more. The rearrangement links TRBV7-8 to TRBJ2-6, with a possible D match to TRBD2 (7 bases). Trimming pared 2 bases from V and 3 bases from J, leaving 11 bases between. From germline, CDR1 is SGHVS and CDR2 FQNEAQ. This CDR3 has 16 amino acids. Here the CDR3 reads CASSLPGGGGANVLTF. DNA of the CDR3: TGTGCCAGCAGCTTACCGGGGGGCGGTGGGGCCAACGTCCTGACTTTC. Complete variable domain (other parts from reference TRBV7-8 and TRBJ2-6): GAGVSQSPRYKVAKRGQDVALRCDPISGHVSLFWYQQALGQGPEFLTYFQNEAQLDKSGLPSDRFFAERPEGSVSTLKIQRTQQEDSAVYLCASSLPGGGGANVLTFGAGSRLTVL.

In its sample, this clone was seen many times. The chain joins TRBV19 to TRBJ1-1; possible D gene TRBD1, 5 bases. Trimming removed 2 bases from V and 8 bases from J, with 15 bases in between. Germline CDR1 LNHDA, CDR2 SQIVND (reference sequence). This CDR3 comprises 14 residues. CDR3 nucleotide sequence: TGTGCCAGTAGTATACAGGGTAATTCGGTCGAAGCTTTCTTT. Its translation: CASSIQGNSVEAFF.

CDR3 in DNA: TGTGCCAGCAGTGACCCGTACAGGGTCCGGAACACTGAAGCTTTCTTT. The encoded protein is CASSDPYRVRNTEAFF. This chain joins TRBV6-4 and TRBJ1-1; D possibly corresponds to TRBD1 (6 bases). There are 16 residues in the CDR3. V was trimmed by 2 bases and J by 1 base, leaving 14 bases between them. Germline CDR1 is MRHNA and CDR2 is SNTAGT.

The chain carries TRBV10-1 and TRBJ2-7; unclear D gene. The CDR3 contains 11 residues. The V and J ends lost 5 bases and 5 bases respectively, with 7 bases between them. From germline, CDR1 is WNHNN and CDR2 SYGVQD (reference sequence). The CDR3 DNA reads TGCGCCAGCAGTTCAGGCGACGAGCAGTACTTC. It is translated as CASSSGDEQYF.

The chain couples TRBV20-1 to TRBJ2-7; no definite D call. The CDR3 consists of 15 residues. Germline V gives CDR1 DFQATT, CDR2 SNEGSKA (reference sequence). Trimming left V 5 bases short and J 2 bases short, with 19 bases between. The CDR3 DNA follows: TGCAGTGCTCCTAAGGGTGCAGACCTTACCTACGAGCAGTACTTC. This encodes CSAPKGADLTYEQYF.

This clone was seen many times. V and J are TRBV4-3 and TRBJ1-1; D not certain. V lost 4 bases to trimming and J lost 1 base, with 7 bases between them. The germline V gene encodes CDR1 LGHNA and CDR2 YSLEER. The CDR3 sequence is 13 residues long. The CDR3 loop reads CASSPTENTEAFF. CDR3 nucleotide sequence: TGCGCCAGCAGCCCGACGGAGAACACTGAAGCTTTCTTT.

The gene calls are TRBV5-4 and TRBJ2-7; 10 bases are a match to TRBD2. The germline V gene has CDR1 SGHNT and CDR2 YYREEE (reference sequence). Trimming took 0 bases from V and 2 from J; bases not matched to a gene: 2. The CDR3 length is 15 residues. The DNA for the CDR3 is TGTGCCAGCAGCTTGGGCAGCGGGGGGGCCTACGAGCAGTACTTC. This encodes CASSLGSGGAYEQYF.

In its sample, this clone was seen a few times. The rearrangement joins TRBV28 to TRBJ2-7, with 7 bases that match TRBD1. V lost 9 bases and J lost 4; bases outside the gene matches: 9. Germline CDR1 MDHEN, CDR2 SYDVKM. This CDR3 is 13 amino acids long. The CDR3 region has the DNA TGTGCCAGTATAAGTGGGACAGCTTACGAGCAGTACTTC. Amino acids: CASISGTAYEQYF.